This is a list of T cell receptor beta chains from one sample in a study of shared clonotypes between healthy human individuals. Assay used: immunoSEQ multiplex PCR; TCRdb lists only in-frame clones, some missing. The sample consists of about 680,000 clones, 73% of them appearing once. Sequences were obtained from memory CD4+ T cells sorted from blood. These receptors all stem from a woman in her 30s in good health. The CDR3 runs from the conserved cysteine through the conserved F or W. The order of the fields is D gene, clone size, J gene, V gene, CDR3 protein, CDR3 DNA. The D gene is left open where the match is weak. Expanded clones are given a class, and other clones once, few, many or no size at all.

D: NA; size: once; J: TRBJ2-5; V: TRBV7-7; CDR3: CASSNFRETQYF; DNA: TGTGCCAGCAGCAATTTCCGAGAGACCCAGTACTTC
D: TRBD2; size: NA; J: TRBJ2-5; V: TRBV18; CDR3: CASSPLAGVFEETQYF; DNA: TGTGCCAGCTCACCACTAGCGGGAGTGTTCGAAGAGACCCAGTACTTC
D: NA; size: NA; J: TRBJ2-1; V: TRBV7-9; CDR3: CASSLAVATEINEQFF; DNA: TGTGCCAGCAGCTTAGCGGTAGCGACCGAGATCAATGAGCAGTTCTTC
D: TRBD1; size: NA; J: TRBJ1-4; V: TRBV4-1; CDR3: CASSQGLPGQGFMSWGYEKLFF; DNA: TGCGCCAGCAGCCAAGGATTGCCGGGACAGGGGTTTATGAGTTGGGGCTATGAAAAACTGTTTTTT
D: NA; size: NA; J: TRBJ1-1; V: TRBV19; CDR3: CASSTLSGNTEAFF; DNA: TGTGCCAGTAGTACCTTGTCGGGGAACACTGAAGCTTTCTTT
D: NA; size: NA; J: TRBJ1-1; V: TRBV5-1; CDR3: CASSLVGVPSTEAFF; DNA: TGCGCCAGCAGCTTGGTCGGGGTTCCCAGCACTGAAGCTTTCTTT
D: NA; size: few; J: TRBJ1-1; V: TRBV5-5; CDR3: CASSLAGMDTEAFF; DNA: TGTGCCAGCAGCTTGGCGGGGATGGACACTGAAGCTTTCTTT
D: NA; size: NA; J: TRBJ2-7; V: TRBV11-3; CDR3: CASSLPGAGYEQYF; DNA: TGTGCCAGCAGCTTACCCGGGGCAGGGTACGAGCAGTACTTC
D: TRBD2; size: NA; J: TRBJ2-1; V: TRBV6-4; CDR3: CASSEREGPNEQFF; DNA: TGTGCCAGCAGCGAGCGGGAGGGGCCCAATGAGCAGTTCTTC
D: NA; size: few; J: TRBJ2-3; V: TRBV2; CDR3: CASVRYVSSTDTQYF; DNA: TGTGCCAGCGTCCGATACGTTTCTAGCACAGATACGCAGTATTTT
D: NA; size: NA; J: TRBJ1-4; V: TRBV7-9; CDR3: CASSSRGIGEKLFF; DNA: TGTGCCAGCAGCTCAAGGGGGATAGGGGAAAAACTGTTTTTT
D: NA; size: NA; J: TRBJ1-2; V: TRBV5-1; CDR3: CASSLLGDGYTF; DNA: TGCGCCAGCAGCTTGTTAGGGGACGGCTACACCTTC
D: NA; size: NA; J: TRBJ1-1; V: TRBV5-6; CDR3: CASSSISRGGANTEAFF; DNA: TGTGCCAGCAGTTCCATATCGCGCGGAGGTGCGAACACTGAAGCTTTCTTT
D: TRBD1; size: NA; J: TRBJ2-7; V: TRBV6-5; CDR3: CASSVPGTGAYEQYF; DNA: TGTGCCAGCAGTGTGCCCGGGACAGGGGCCTACGAGCAGTACTTC
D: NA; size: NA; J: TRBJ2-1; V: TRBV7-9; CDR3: CASSPHGLGYNEQFF; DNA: TGTGCCAGCAGTCCCCATGGTTTGGGCTACAATGAGCAGTTCTTC
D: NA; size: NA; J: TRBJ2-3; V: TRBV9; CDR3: CASTLHYTDTQYF; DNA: TGTGCCAGCACCCTCCACTACACAGATACGCAGTATTTT
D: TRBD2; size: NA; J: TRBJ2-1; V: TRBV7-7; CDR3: CASSFGTSDGGEQFF; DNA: TGTGCCAGCAGCTTTGGGACTAGCGACGGGGGTGAGCAGTTCTTC
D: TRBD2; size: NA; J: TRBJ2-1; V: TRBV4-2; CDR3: CASSQDRRAGGPIDEQFF; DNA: TGTGCCAGCAGCCAAGATCGACGGGCGGGAGGGCCAATCGATGAGCAGTTCTTC
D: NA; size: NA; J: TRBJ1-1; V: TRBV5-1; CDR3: CASSLDSLTEAFF; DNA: TGCGCCAGCAGCTTGGACAGCCTCACTGAAGCTTTCTTT
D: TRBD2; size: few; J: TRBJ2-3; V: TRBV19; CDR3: CASSLLAGADTQYF; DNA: TGTGCCAGTAGTTTATTAGCGGGAGCAGATACGCAGTATTTT
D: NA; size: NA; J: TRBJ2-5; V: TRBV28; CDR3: CASLGRQETQYF; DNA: TGTGCCAGTTTGGGACGGCAAGAGACCCAGTACTTC
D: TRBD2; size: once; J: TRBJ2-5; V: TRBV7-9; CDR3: CASSPSGGGETQYF; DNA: TGTGCCAGCAGCCCGTCGGGGGGAGGAGAGACCCAGTACTTC
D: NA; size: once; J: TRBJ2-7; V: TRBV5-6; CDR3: CASSRRLGIYEQYF; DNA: TGTGCCAGCAGCCGCCGACTAGGCATCTACGAGCAGTACTTC
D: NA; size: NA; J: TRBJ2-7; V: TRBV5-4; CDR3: CASSRSRGSLSYEQYF; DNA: TGTGCCAGCAGCCGAAGTCGTGGTTCGCTTTCCTACGAGCAGTACTTC
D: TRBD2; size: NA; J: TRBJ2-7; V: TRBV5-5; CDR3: CASSWGTSITYEQYF; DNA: TGTGCCAGCAGCTGGGGGACTAGCATCACCTACGAGCAGTACTTC
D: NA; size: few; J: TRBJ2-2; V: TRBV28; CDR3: CASSSPSVQGGTGELFF; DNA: TGTGCCAGCAGTTCTCCCTCGGTCCAGGGGGGCACCGGGGAGCTGTTTTTT
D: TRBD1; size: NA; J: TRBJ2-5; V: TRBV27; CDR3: CASSLDRAQETQYF; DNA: TGTGCCAGCAGTTTAGACAGGGCCCAAGAGACCCAGTACTTC